These 26 T cell receptor beta chains came from one sample sequenced in a study of siplizumab effects on memory and regulatory T cells. Clones were sequenced by immunoSEQ multiplex PCR, and TCRdb holds only the in-frame ones, with some missing. The repertoire consists of 85,000 to 120,000 clones, with around 90% occurring once and the leading ten covering 0.9% to 1.3%. Sequencing was carried out using CD4+ T cells sorted from blood. These receptors all come from a human donor in good health.

This chain uses TRBV11-3 with TRBJ2-1, with 10 nucleotides matching TRBD2. Germline CDR1 SGHNT, CDR2 YENEEA. After removal of 5 bases from V and 8 bases from J, the junction contained 6 bases not matched to a gene. The CDR3 runs 14 residues. The CDR3, as DNA: TGTGCCAGCAGCCCAGCTAGCGGGAGATATGAGCAGTTCTTC. Encoded protein: CASSPASGRYEQFF.

The rearrangement joins TRBV7-8 to TRBJ2-7; the match to TRBD1 covers 9 bases. Trimming took 6 bases from V and 7 from J; bases not matched to a gene: 13. The CDR3 has 15 residues. The germline V gene encodes CDR1 SGHVS and CDR2 FQNEAQ. CDR3 sequence (DNA): TGTGCCAGCAGTTACCGGGACAGGGCTTGGGGAGAGCAGTACTTC. This codes for CASSYRDRAWGEQYF.

The chain uses TRBV4-2 and TRBJ1-4; tentatively, D is TRBD1 (5 bases). Trimming pared 0 bases from V and 8 bases from J, leaving 10 bases between. Germline assignment: CDR1 LGHNA and CDR2 YNFKEQ. The CDR3 contains 14 residues. CDR3 protein: CASSQERQLEKLFF. CDR3 coding DNA: TGTGCCAGCAGCCAAGAGAGACAGCTAGAAAAACTGTTTTTT.

This clone is a singleton in its sample. J is TRBJ2-3 and V is TRBV5-1, with TRBD2 matching 7 bases. V dropped 4 bases and J dropped 0; count of bases not matched to a gene: 11. The CDR3 length is 17 residues. Germline lookup yields CDR1 SGHRS and CDR2 YFSETQ. Written as DNA, the CDR3 is TGCGCCAGCAGCGCCTTAGGACTAGGGTCTAGCACAGATACGCAGTATTTT. Translating it yields CASSALGLGSSTDTQYF.

V is TRBV5-1 and J is TRBJ1-5; D is perhaps TRBD1 (6 bases). The CDR3 has 16 amino acids. The germline V gene encodes CDR1 SGHRS and CDR2 YFSETQ. V lost 1 base, J lost 3 bases, and 14 bases lay in between. As DNA, the CDR3 is TGCGCCAGCAGCTTGTATCCAGGGGCGCCCAATCAGCCCCAGCATTTT. Protein: CASSLYPGAPNQPQHF.

The chain carries TRBV7-8 and TRBJ2-4; D gene uncertain. Looked up from germline, CDR1 is SGHVS and CDR2 is FQNEAQ. CDR3 size: 14 residues. With 1 base removed from V and 3 bases from J, the gap between germline ends came to 7 bases. In nucleotides, the CDR3 is TGTGCCAGCAGCTTAGGGGCCCGCAAAAACATTCAGTACTTC. Translated, it gives CASSLGARKNIQYF.

V and J are TRBV28 and TRBJ2-7; the D gene is possibly TRBD1 (5 bases). The CDR3 extends over 14 amino acids. Between the trimmed V and J ends, which lost 3 bases and 4 bases, there was a span of 13 bases. CDR1 and CDR2 from the germline V gene are MDHEN and SYDVKM. The CDR3 DNA follows: TGTGCCAGCAGTTTTTCAGGGCCCTGGTACGAGCAGTACTTC. The encoded protein is CASSFSGPWYEQYF.

The chain recombines TRBV10-2 with TRBJ2-1; TRBD2 agrees at 9 bases. Per germline, CDR1 WSHSY and CDR2 SAAADI. CDR3 length equals 12 residues. Trimming removed 10 bases from V and 5 bases from J; junction bases left unmatched: 3. CDR3 DNA: TGCGCCACCAGCGGGAGGAACAATGAGCAGTTCTTC. The encoded protein is CATSGRNNEQFF.

The rearrangement links TRBV7-2 to TRBJ1-1; D is unresolved. Trimming pared 2 bases from V and 11 bases from J, leaving 18 bases between. This CDR3 region has 14 residues. Germline-derived CDR1 and CDR2 are SGHTA and FQGNSA. CDR3 sequence reads: CASSLTLARTEAFF. CDR3 bases: TGTGCCAGCAGCTTAACATTAGCCCGGACGGAGGCTTTCTTT. Together with reference TRBV7-2 and TRBJ1-1, the CDR3 gives the full variable domain: GAGVSQSPSNKVTEKGKDVELRCDPISGHTALYWYRQSLGQGLEFLIYFQGNSAPDKSGLPSDRFSAERTGGSVSTLTIQRTQQEDSAVYLCASSLTLARTEAFFGQGTRLTVV.

V is TRBV7-3 and J is TRBJ2-7; TRBD2 is a possible D gene (5 bases). V lost 2 bases and J 5 bases, leaving 10 bases between the germline ends. This CDR3 contains 13 residues. The V gene's germline CDR1 is SGHTA and CDR2 FQGTGA. DNA of the CDR3: TGTGCCAGCAGCTTAGGCCTAGCCCACGAGCAGTACTTC. Amino acid sequence: CASSLGLAHEQYF.

This clone was recorded once. V usage is TRBV10-2 and J usage is TRBJ2-2, with a weak D call TRBD1 (6 bases). Germline CDR1 is WSHSY and CDR2 is SAAADI. The CDR3 loop spans 14 amino acids. The germline V and J ends were trimmed by 9 bases and 1 base, with 12 bases remaining between them. Written as DNA, the CDR3 is TGCGCCAGTACCGGGACACGGAACACCGGGGAGCTGTTTTTT. This gives the protein CASTGTRNTGELFF.

The CDR3 region has the DNA TGTGCCAGCAGCCAAAGCGTGCCGGGGACTACCACAGATACGCAGTATTTT. Its protein product is CASSQSVPGTTTDTQYF. The chain employs TRBV4-2 and TRBJ2-3, with 7 bases fitting TRBD2. CDR3 length equals 17 residues. Germline loops: CDR1 LGHNA, CDR2 YNFKEQ. Trimming removed 2 bases from V and 2 bases from J; junction bases left unmatched: 10.

This rearrangement joins TRBV19 to TRBJ2-5; no clear D. Germline CDR1 and CDR2: LNHDA and SQIVND (reference sequence). V was cut by 3 bases and J by 3 bases, with 14 bases left in between. The length of the CDR3 is 15 residues. This CDR3 reads CASSIGNSEEETQYF. Here the CDR3 DNA reads TGTGCCAGTAGTATTGGGAACAGTGAAGAAGAGACCCAGTACTTC. Full variable domain (outside the CDR3, taken from reference TRBV19 and TRBJ2-5): DGGITQSPKYLFRKEGQNVTLSCEQNLNHDAMYWYRQDPGQGLRLIYYSQIVNDFQKGDIAEGYSVSREKKESFPLTVTSAQKNPTAFYLCASSIGNSEEETQYFGPGTRLLVL.

The rearrangement links TRBV4-1 to TRBJ2-6; the D is unclear. V dropped 0 bases and J dropped 0 bases, with 15 bases sitting between them. This CDR3 comprises 19 residues. Germline V gene data show CDR1 as MGHRA and CDR2 as YSYEKL. The CDR3 sequence is CASSQEVYADPSGANVLTF. The CDR3, as DNA: TGCGCCAGCAGCCAAGAGGTGTACGCAGATCCCTCTGGGGCCAACGTCCTGACTTTC.

This chain joins TRBV10-1 and TRBJ2-2, with D perhaps TRBD2 (5 bases). V lost 0 bases and J lost 4, with 9 bases in between. The CDR3 sequence is 15 residues long. Germline CDR1 and CDR2: WNHNN and SYGVQD (reference sequence). The CDR3 reads CASSESGRPTGELFF. CDR3 DNA: TGCGCCAGCAGTGAGTCGGGGAGACCCACCGGGGAGCTGTTTTTT.

The count of this clone is one. The chain uses TRBV10-3 and TRBJ2-7, with D perhaps matching TRBD2 (5 bases). CDR1 is ENHRY and CDR2 is SYGVKD in the germline V gene. The V end lost 1 base, the J end lost 3 bases, and 10 bases lay between the germline ends. This CDR3 has 14 residues. The CDR3 here is CAISEYGVVYEQYF. The CDR3 nucleotides read TGTGCCATCAGTGAGTACGGGGTTGTCTACGAGCAGTACTTC.

The CDR3 bases are TGTGCCAGCAGCCCAAAGTCGGAAGGGGACATTCAGTACTTC. Amino acid sequence: CASSPKSEGDIQYF. V gene TRBV7-9 combines with J gene TRBJ2-4; D is possibly TRBD1 (5 bases). The CDR3 spans 14 residues. CDR1 SEHNR and CDR2 FQNEAQ come from the germline V gene (reference sequence). V was shortened by 5 bases and J by 8 bases, with 16 bases between the two germline ends.

This rearrangement joins TRBV19 to TRBJ2-2, with 7 bases that match TRBD2. Per germline, CDR1 LNHDA and CDR2 SQIVND (reference sequence). There are 15 residues in the CDR3. V shed 3 bases, J shed 6 bases, and the junction held 7 bases outside the gene matches. CDR3 in amino acids: CASSIWRERPGELFF. In DNA, the CDR3 is TGTGCCAGTAGTATCTGGCGGGAGAGACCCGGGGAGCTGTTTTTT.

V usage is TRBV7-9 and J usage is TRBJ1-4; D might be TRBD1 (6 bases). This CDR3 spans 13 amino acids. Trimming shortened V by 5 bases and J by 12 bases, and 16 bases separated the two germline ends. Germline V lookup: CDR1 SEHNR, CDR2 FQNEAQ (reference sequence). CDR3 nucleotides: TGTGCCAGCAGCCTGGCAGGGGAAAGGGAACTGTTTTTT. Encoded protein: CASSLAGERELFF.

The CDR3 spells CASRHIMNTEAFF. CDR3 nucleotides: TGTGCCAGCAGGCATATTATGAACACTGAAGCTTTCTTT. The chain couples TRBV6-1 to TRBJ1-1; no definite D call. This CDR3 comprises 13 residues. Germline CDR1 MNHNS, CDR2 SASEGT. Deletions cut 6 bases from V and 0 bases from J, with 8 bases between.

The chain uses TRBV15 and TRBJ1-1; tentative D call: TRBD1 (5 bases). The CDR3 contains 14 residues. Per the germline V gene, CDR1 is LNHNV and CDR2 is YYDKDF (reference sequence). Trimming took off 1 base at V and 7 bases at J, with 13 bases between the two ends. In nucleotides, the CDR3 is TGTGCCACCAGCAGAGGTACAGGCCGCTATGAAGCTTTCTTT. It specifies CATSRGTGRYEAFF.

V is TRBV10-2 and J is TRBJ2-7; possibly TRBD1 or TRBD2 for D (5 bases each). The CDR3 spans 16 residues. Germline CDR1 WSHSY, CDR2 SAAADI. Trimming cost V 6 bases and J 2 bases, with 20 bases left between them. The CDR3 is CASRIGADQGPYEQYF. For the CDR3, the DNA is TGCGCCAGCAGGATCGGGGCAGACCAAGGTCCCTACGAGCAGTACTTC.

This clone was seen more than once but under ten times. This sequence joins TRBV10-1 and TRBJ2-7; 8 bases agree with TRBD2. This CDR3 spans 15 amino acids. J gave up 2 bases and V 2 bases, and 5 bases lay outside the gene matches. Germline V gives CDR1 WNHNN, CDR2 SYGVQD (reference sequence). Written as DNA, the CDR3 is TGCGCCAGCAGTGAGAGCCGTAGCGGGACCTACGAGCAGTACTTC. Amino acid sequence: CASSESRSGTYEQYF.

V gene TRBV29-1 combines with J gene TRBJ2-2; no firm D call. The CDR3 consists of 13 residues. Germline CDR1 reads SQVTM; CDR2 reads ANQGSEA. The V end lost 7 bases, the J end lost 1 base, and 10 bases lay between the germline ends. The CDR3 region is CSGFYLNTGELFF. As DNA, the CDR3 is TGCAGCGGCTTTTACCTGAACACCGGGGAGCTGTTTTTT.

The V and J genes are TRBV14 and TRBJ2-7; D unresolved. The germline CDR1 and CDR2 sequences are SGHDN and FVKESK. The ends were cut back, 4 bases at V and 3 bases at J, with 13 bases in the middle. This CDR3 is built from 14 residues. In nucleotides, the CDR3 is TGTGCCAGCAGCCGACTGGGCAACCACTACGAGCAGTACTTC. Its translation is CASSRLGNHYEQYF.

The chain recombines TRBV30 with TRBJ2-2; tentatively, D is TRBD1 (6 bases). The CDR3 spans 13 residues. Trimming left V 2 bases short and J 5 bases short, with 9 bases between. In germline, CDR1 is GTSNPN, CDR2 SVGIG (reference sequence). The CDR3 protein is CAWSKTGTGELFF. CDR3 sequence (DNA): TGTGCCTGGAGTAAGACAGGAACCGGGGAGCTGTTTTTT.